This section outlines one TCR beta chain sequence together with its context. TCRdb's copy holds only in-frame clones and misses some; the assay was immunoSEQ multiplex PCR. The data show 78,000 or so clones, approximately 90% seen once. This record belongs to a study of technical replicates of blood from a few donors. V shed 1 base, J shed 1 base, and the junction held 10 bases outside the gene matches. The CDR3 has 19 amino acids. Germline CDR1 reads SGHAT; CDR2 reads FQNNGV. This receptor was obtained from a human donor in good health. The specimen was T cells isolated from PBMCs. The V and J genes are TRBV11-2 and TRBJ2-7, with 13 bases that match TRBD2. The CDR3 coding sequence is TGTGCCAGCAGCTTAGTAGCGGTGACTAGCGGGAGGTTTTCCTACGAGCAGTACTTC. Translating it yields CASSLVAVTSGRFSYEQYF.